Sequencing of this TCR beta chain was carried out in a study of cytomegalovirus exposure and HLA in healthy donors (dated by TCRdb to 2017 to 2019). Study-level background: In an earlier analysis of 587 of the donors, around 300 Gb of sequence data and 100 million or so unique TCR beta sequences from roughly 190 million T cells were reported. In addition to the first cohort of around 670 subjects, a separate validation cohort of about 120 different subjects was used. Several DR-DQ haplotypes were treated as single units for association and clustering because of strong linkage in the cohort. To predict cytomegalovirus infection status, the study combined high-throughput TCR immunosequencing, statistical association of individual TCRs with disease status, and machine learning. An earlier analysis of approximately 630 of the donors applied high-throughput TCR beta sequencing to assess whether each TCR beta V gene segment acted as functional or pseudogenic. The study aimed to test whether signatures of past pathogen exposure could be identified by cataloging public T cell receptors. All discovery cohort repertoires had been generated using a single sequencing platform. In a later analysis, previously published TCR beta repertoires from 666 donors were re-analyzed and high-resolution HLA genotyping was added so that TCR occurrence patterns could be studied. Using immunosequencing, the study profiled T cell repertoires from about 650 subjects and related those repertoires to cytomegalovirus serostatus. Across approximately 400 genotyped donors of the cohort, an average of about 240,000 unique TCR beta nucleotide sequences per donor were sequenced, and around 19% of those sequences were non-productive. An early release covering about 600 HLA-typed donors comprised 300 to 350 gigabases of sequencing data and about 90 million unique TCR sequences. The later analysis used no new phenotypic data to find candidate immune exposures, relying instead on TCR beta sequences and their occurrence across donors. Alongside the repertoire data, information on donor age, sex, ethnicity and CMV serostatus was compiled. The genetic ancestry cluster associated with self-reported Caucasian donors included 70% to 85% of the roughly 410 genotyped donors. HLA typing included class I and class II loci at four-digit resolution. Typing coverage varied by locus: roughly 629-630 donors for A, B, C, DRB1 and DQB1; roughly 500 for DQA1; over 600 for DPA1; some 470 for DPB1. In a later genetic analysis, genome-wide SNP genotypes for about 60% of the 666 donors were used, and that subset was treated as a discovery cohort.

What the study reported, not specific to this receptor: In vitro tests confirmed that three of the cytomegalovirus-associated TCR beta chains recognize cytomegalovirus antigens. In a later genetic analysis, a missense DCLRE1C variant was associated with V-gene and J-gene trimming of TCR beta chains, and the association was replicated in an independent cohort. Because the 87-base-pair reads could not distinguish some IMGT-functional V segments, including TRBV6-2 and TRBV6-3, those segments were excluded. A cluster of highly shared sequence variants was judged likely to be a technical artifact of the sequencing pipeline. Only TCR beta chains were sequenced in this cohort, and the absence of alpha or paired-chain data limited detectable features. The authors suggested that the approach could potentially be generalized to other disease states and immunological phenotypes. Correlated functional status among segregating V segments might be attributable to linkage disequilibrium, but an unknown experimental factor could not be ruled out. When HLA alleles, especially DR and DQ, strongly co-occurred, TCR associations were difficult to assign to individual alleles. Most CMV-associated TCR beta chains appeared to be HLA-restricted in a later analysis, and the HLA associations seemed to be driven largely by CMV exposure. A later genetic analysis reported fewer N-insertions in productive TCRs among donors in an Asian-associated ancestry cluster than the roughly 690-donor mean. In a later analysis, several top co-occurrence clusters were reported to appear linked to parvovirus B19, influenza, CMV and Epstein-Barr virus. A further reported finding was that TCR beta sequences accurately predicted the HLA-A and HLA-B alleles for most subjects in the first cohort. The only immune exposure information available for the cohort was CMV serostatus. In a later analysis, over 15,000 TCR beta sequences were associated with specific HLA alleles at a false discovery rate of 0.05. The earlier analysis of approximately 560 of the donors excluded 15 to 20 rarely observed V segments, including chromosome 9 orphons, because counts were too low. The classifier was reported to diagnose cytomegalovirus status with high specificity and sensitivity in both the original and validation cohorts. A later analysis found that HLA-associated TCR beta chains were more clonally expanded and had lower generation probabilities than equally common non-associated chains. Roughly uniform sequencing depth across donors was assumed in presence/absence analyses, although this assumption may not hold. In a later analysis, TCR association rates were found to vary across HLA loci, with the most associated TCRs seen for DRB1 alleles and the fewest for HLA-C alleles. In an earlier analysis of about 600 of the donors, most TCR beta V segments appeared in productive rearrangements about 87% or about 30% of the time, broadly matching IMGT annotations. HLA typing was unavailable for some donors at each locus, so association tests used only the typed subset. The study gave a list of 150 to 200 TCR beta chains associated with cytomegalovirus. Most TCR sequences were observed very rarely across donors, whereas some public TCRs were present in many individuals.

The cohort consisted of 600 to 700 healthy bone marrow donors. All cohort members were sampled while nominally healthy, although unrecorded immune exposures were likely present. The donor was CMV seronegative and was included in the group of several hundred seronegative cohort members. A peripheral blood sample was collected from each donor, and TCR beta sequencing was performed on peripheral blood mononuclear cells. The Qiagen DNeasy Blood Extraction Kit was used to extract genomic DNA from the blood cell samples. Reading from cysteine to phenylalanine, the CDR3 counts 14 amino acids. Of all the DNA, just the CDR3 is kept, 42 bases in frame from base 1. The germline V gene specifies SGHDT as CDR1 and YYEEEE as CDR2. Deletion took 5 bases off V and 4 bases off J, with a span of 12 bases between the germline ends. Receptor amplification or capture employed the immunoSEQ multiplex PCR assay. For the multiplex PCR, a mixture combining 60 forward primers for TCR Vbeta segments and 13 reverse primers for TCR Jbeta segments was used. Amplification of the CDR3 region of rearranged TCR beta genes was performed with a multiplex PCR assay on genomic DNA. The amplified TCR beta libraries were sequenced on the Illumina HiSeq System as 87-base-pair reads. Per the authors' processing: Across the 500 to 700 repertoires, a later analysis counted tens of millions of unique TCR beta chains, roughly 11 million of which were shared by at least two donors. Raw reads were error-corrected and collapsed into unique sequences by a nearest-neighbor algorithm in which closely related sequences were merged to remove PCR and sequencing errors. V, D and J gene segments were assigned by aligning CDR3 sequences to IMGT reference sequences. For a sequence to be retained, a match of at least six nucleotides was required to both a V gene segment and a J gene segment. Rearrangements were classified as productive when the CDR3 lacked stop codons and remained in frame with V and J, and all other rearrangements were classified as non-productive. CDR3 was defined by IMGT convention, running from the second conserved V-encoded cysteine to the conserved J-encoded phenylalanine. The earlier analysis of 587 of the donors excluded sequences that lacked an unambiguous match to a single V gene segment. In an earlier analysis of 587 of the donors, a V segment was called functional when productive rearrangements were above 56.7%, and segregating when the standard deviation between donors exceeded 5%. To diagnose cytomegalovirus status from the catalog of TCR beta chain sequences, a statistical classification framework was built. V and J gene assignment, in a later analysis, came from comparing TCR nucleotide sequences with IMGT/GENE-DB human TR gene sequences. The TCRdist pipeline was used in a later analysis to assign CDR3 sequences and most-parsimonious VDJ recombination scenarios. In a later analysis, every TCR beta chain was defined by the combination of its CDR3 amino acid sequence and its V-gene family, and reads without a unique V-gene family were dropped. To address suspected cross-contamination and a sequencing artifact, a later analysis removed some 620 highly shared, low-generation-probability nucleotide sequences. A later analysis calculated a clonal expansion index for each public chain from normalized within-repertoire ranks of inferred template counts. In a later analysis, generation probabilities were computed with a VDJ recombination model fitted to out-of-frame rearrangements, and the resulting probabilities were checked against IGoR. In a later analysis, hypergeometric tests were used to score TCR-TCR, TCR-HLA and TCR-CMV co-occurrence, with a repertoire-size bias correction applied to TCR pairs. False discovery rates were estimated in a later analysis by permuting HLA or CMV assignments 20 times. In a later analysis, co-occurring TCRs were grouped using DBSCAN, with TCRdist sequence similarity added in when clustering inside HLA-allele-positive subsets. Co-occurrence clustering excluded repertoires with fewer than 30,000 or more than 120,000 public chains, plus five with anomalous nucleotide sharing. TCRdb obtained this table from immuneACCESS and retained in-frame rearrangements with V and J assigned. These tables miss some clones; where compared with another copy, unresolved V genes account for less than half of the shortfall, and the remainder is unexplained. Clone size and V and J calls were adopted from that table, with D and trimming inferred from the DNA. This sample holds about 120,000 clones; 81% were observed only once. The ten largest clones add up to 2% to 2.5% of the sample.

This clone appeared once. Its antigen remains unidentified. Within one base of it there is no much larger clone, and no base qualities were kept. The sequencing input was PBMCs. The TCR originated in a woman between 40 and 55 years old in good health and CMV-seronegative. Rearrangement joined TRBV5-6 to TRBJ1-4, with TRBD1 as a weak D call on 5 bases. The CDR3 protein is CASSQWGVNEKLFF. The nucleotides read TGTGCCAGCAGTCAGTGGGGGGTTAATGAAAAACTGTTTTTT.